Included here is one T cell receptor (beta chain) sequence, with context. This entry comes from a study of T cells after yellow fever vaccination. Germline V gene data show CDR1 as SGHKS and CDR2 as YYEKEE (reference sequence). CDR3 length equals 15 residues. The ends were cut back, 4 bases at V and 7 bases at J, with 20 bases in the middle. TCRdb used MiXCR to reprocess the 5' RACE reads, holding one entry per CDR3 protein. The sample consists of under 350,000 distinct CDR3 sequences, roughly 3.9% of them appearing once. The receptor comes from a man younger than 35 who received the YFV17D yellow fever vaccine. The chain carries TRBV5-5 and TRBJ1-1, with D possibly matching TRBD1 (5 bases). Sequencing was performed on PBMCs, taken 5 days after the yellow fever booster vaccination. The CDR3 loop reads CASSAGPPGYGEAFF. In DNA, the CDR3 is TGTGCCAGCAGCGCGGGACCGCCTGGTTACGGTGAAGCTTTCTTT.